This TCR beta chain emerged from a study of T cells in Graves' hyperthyroidism and ophthalmopathy. Study-level results: Expanded thyroid clonotypes (above 0.001) were mostly also found in blood. Ophthalmopathy was model-predicted a median roughly six months pre-onset.

This CDR3 spans 14 amino acids. V dropped 6 bases and J dropped 2; count of bases not matched to a gene: 0. This clonotype was observed a handful of times. What it binds is not known. Diagnosis rested on symptoms, serum thyroxine and TRAb, thyroid ultrasound, and orbital computed tomography. Fresh 10 ml peripheral blood yielded PBMCs. The source material, RNA transcripts, was used to amplify TCR beta CDR3 regions. Primed by the HTBI set, a first-round RT-PCR was run on the TCR CDR3. TCRdb ran MiXCR on the multiplex PCR reads and lists one entry per CDR3 protein. The sample carries 500,000 to 550,000 distinct CDR3 sequences, 15% to 20% recorded once.

The chain uses TRBV12-3 or TRBV12-4 and TRBJ2-1; 11 nucleotides line up with TRBD1. Material for sequencing was blood. This sequence originates from a man between 40 and 49 years old with Graves' ophthalmopathy. The CDR3: CASRGQGAYNEQFF. Here the CDR3 DNA reads TGTGCCAGCAGGGGACAGGGGGCCTACAATGAGCAGTTCTTC.